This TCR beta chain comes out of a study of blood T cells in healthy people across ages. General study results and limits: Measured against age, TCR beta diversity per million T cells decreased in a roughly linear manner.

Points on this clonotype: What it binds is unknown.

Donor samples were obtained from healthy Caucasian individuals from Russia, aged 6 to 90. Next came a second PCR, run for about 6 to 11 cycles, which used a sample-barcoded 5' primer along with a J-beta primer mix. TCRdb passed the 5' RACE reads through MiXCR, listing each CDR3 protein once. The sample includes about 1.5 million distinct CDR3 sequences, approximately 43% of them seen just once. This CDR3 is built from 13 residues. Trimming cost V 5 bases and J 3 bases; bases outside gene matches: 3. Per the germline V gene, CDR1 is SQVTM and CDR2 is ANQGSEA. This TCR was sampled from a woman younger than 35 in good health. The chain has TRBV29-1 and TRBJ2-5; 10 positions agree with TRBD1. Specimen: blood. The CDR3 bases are TGCAGCGTTCGGGGGACAGGGGAAGAGACCCAGTACTTC. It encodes CSVRGTGEETQYF.